The 2 T cell receptor beta chains below come from one sample, sequenced in a study of OX40 agonist ivuxolimab in advanced cancers. Library prep was done by the immunoSEQ multiplex PCR assay. TCRdb stores this immuneACCESS table with in-frame sequences only. Part of the clones is absent; in the studies checked, under half of the shortfall reflects unresolved V genes, and no reason is known for the rest. For this sample the table gives about 70,000 clones, of which roughly four fifths were detected only once. Clones ranked in the top ten supply 5.5% to 8.5% of the sample. The source material was CD4+ or CD8+ T cells sorted from blood, sampled in a trial of the OX40 agonist ivuxolimab. Every receptor here comes from an adult with an advanced solid tumor such as melanoma, head and neck, liver or kidney cancer.

V is TRBV19 and J is TRBJ2-3; D is possibly TRBD1 (5 bases). Trimming removed 3 bases at V and 1 base at J, with 11 bases between. The CDR3 covers 15 residues. The germline CDR1 and CDR2 sequences are LNHDA and SQIVND (reference sequence). CDR3 DNA sequence: TGTGCCAGTAGTATTCAGGGTTTCGGCACAGATACGCAGTATTTT. Amino acids: CASSIQGFGTDTQYF.

With regard to this clone: This CDR3 fails to terminate in the conserved phenylalanine or tryptophan, so it likely reflects a read error. The V and J genes are TRBV7-9 and TRBJ1-6; D is ambiguous. The ends were cut back, 3 bases at V and 5 bases at J, with 8 bases in the middle. CDR1 SEHNR and CDR2 FQNEAQ come from the germline V gene (reference sequence). The CDR3 length is 14 residues. The CDR3 DNA reads as TGTGCCAGCAGCTTCGGCGGAAATAATTCACCCCTCCACTCT. Protein product: CASSFGGNNSPLHS.